This T cell receptor beta chain was obtained from a study of CD4+ T cells in melanoma. Per germline, CDR1 SGHKS and CDR2 YYEKEE (reference sequence). CDR3 length: 13 amino acids. V lost 3 bases and J 5 bases, leaving 11 bases between the germline ends. Assay: immunoSEQ multiplex PCR; the TCRdb copy retains only in-frame clones and omits some. Of about 110,000 clones listed, approximately 90% were seen once; the top ten hold roughly 3.3%. V is TRBV5-5 and J is TRBJ2-5; no firm D call. The receptor was isolated from a human donor with melanoma. Sequencing used peripheral blood. CDR3 DNA sequence: TGTGCCAGCAGCTATTCGTCGGAGGAGACCCAGTACTTC. Protein product: CASSYSSEETQYF.